The source of this T cell receptor (beta chain) is a study of blood T cell repertoires in COVID-19. Study as a whole: Collection of acute and convalescent COVID-19 samples took place in the United States, Italy and Spain. T cells, B-cell-depleted T cells, or PBMCs provided the cDNA or gDNA that served as material.

In the original analysis: Cell counts per sample came from amplifying reference gene primers. Assay used: immunoSEQ multiplex PCR; TCRdb lists only in-frame clones, some missing. V and J calls and clone size come straight from that table; D and trimming were deduced from the DNA. The sample lists around 160,000 clones, roughly nine tenths occurring once. CDR1 LNHDA and CDR2 SQIVND come from the germline V gene (reference sequence). J lost 7 bases, V lost 2 bases, and 7 bases had no gene match. The CDR3 runs to 16 residues. What was sequenced was peripheral blood. The J gene is TRBJ2-3, the V gene TRBV19, with 12 bases aligning to TRBD2. This TCR was recovered from a young man with acute or convalescent COVID-19. The CDR3 is CASSIPSGGAGYTQYF. The CDR3 nucleotides read TGTGCCAGTAGTATACCTAGCGGGGGGGCCGGGTATACGCAGTATTTT.